This T cell receptor (beta chain) was sequenced during a study of yellow fever vaccine responses in identical twins. Notes on this clonotype: The antigen remains undetermined.

TCRdb ran MiXCR on the RT-PCR reads and lists one entry per CDR3 protein. The sample has a few thousand distinct CDR3 sequences; 73% are singletons. The CDR3 length is 13 residues. Germline V gene data show CDR1 as LGHNA and CDR2 as YSLEER. Trimming cost V 3 bases and J 5 bases, with 11 bases left between them. Broader study findings: Twins' T cell vaccine responses reportedly looked partly convergent, partly personalized.

This TCR derives from a woman in her late teens or twenties who received the yellow fever vaccine. This rearrangement joins TRBV4-3 to TRBJ2-7; tentative D call: TRBD1 (5 bases). The material was T cells from blood (PBMCs), unsorted or a sorted subset (not recorded which), obtained before or after yellow fever vaccination (not recorded which). The CDR3 here is CASSHRVQDEQYF. The CDR3 DNA reads as TGCGCCAGCAGCCACAGGGTCCAGGACGAGCAGTACTTC.